Listed below are T cell receptor beta chains from one sample, sequenced in a study of breast tumors, draining lymph nodes, adjacent tissues. TCRdb re-called the multiplex PCR reads through MiXCR, storing one row per CDR3 protein. This repertoire shows about 140,000 distinct CDR3 sequences, less than 35% found once; its top ten account for around 2.3%. Sequencing input: axillary lymph node tissue. These receptors were collected from a female donor with breast cancer. Some clones in this sample may be carry-over from other donors' samples. Both conserved end residues are part of each CDR3.

j_call	v_call	cdr3_aa
TRBJ2-5	TRBV15	CATSRDFAYQETQYF
TRBJ2-2	TRBV18	CASKSGEHTGELFF
TRBJ1-1	TRBV7-9	CASSPIAAFF
TRBJ2-5	TRBV3-1	CASSQMYQETQYF
TRBJ2-7	TRBV15	CATSRDQGADEQYF
TRBJ1-6	TRBV7-2	CASRQTTGSLSSYNSPLHF
TRBJ2-6	TRBV6-5	CASSHSMFGTRTSGANVLTF
TRBJ2-7	TRBV20-1	CSARGSGGLYEQYF
TRBJ1-5	TRBV5-6	CASSRPGEQHF
TRBJ2-1	TRBV19	CASSISPSYNEQFF
TRBJ1-4	TRBV7-8	CAGSVGQSFGKLFF
TRBJ2-1	TRBV30	CAWSVLRDRGYEQFF
TRBJ2-3	TRBV6-5	CASSDPSGTTDTQYF
TRBJ2-3	TRBV20-1	CSGGPDYLSTDTQYF
TRBJ1-1	TRBV4-2	CASSWWDRQNTEAFF
TRBJ2-3	TRBV6-2/TRBV6-3	CASSYVKGIYNEQYF
TRBJ1-2	TRBV19	CASSTGTAQVYGYTF
TRBJ2-5	TRBV7-6	CASSSSPGSGTQYF
TRBJ1-1	TRBV15	CATSRDRGGANTEAFF
TRBJ1-4	TRBV7-2	CASSLGTGSNEKLFF
TRBJ1-2	TRBV3-1	CASSQEEGGYTF
TRBJ2-3	TRBV7-3	CASSPDRGSYNEQYF
TRBJ1-1	TRBV2	CASSQVDNTEAFF
TRBJ1-6	TRBV7-9	CASSLGTVNSYNSPLHF
TRBJ1-5	TRBV5-6	CASSYTGGGLYSNQPQHF
TRBJ2-2	TRBV6-5	CASSYLGAGELFF
TRBJ1-3	TRBV5-8	CASNPGQPGNTIYF
TRBJ2-3	TRBV5-6	CASSPERTDTQYF
TRBJ1-5	TRBV5-5	CASSLVVGSTFPQHF
TRBJ1-3	TRBV20-1	CSARAPGTSSGNTIYF